These 30 T cell receptor beta chains share one sample of origin, sequenced in a study of T cell responses to AZD1222 COVID-19 vaccine. Profiled with immunoSEQ multiplex PCR; TCRdb holds only in-frame clones, not every one. The sample comprises 83,000 or so clones, 88% of which are singletons, and around 4.5% rests with the top ten. This specimen consisted of peripheral blood, obtained on day 0 of MenACWY control vaccination. The receptors derive from an adult in good health.

The chain is built from TRBV7-9 and TRBJ2-1; D may be TRBD1 or TRBD2 (5 bases each). This CDR3 is 14 amino acids long. The germline V gene encodes CDR1 SEHNR and CDR2 FQNEAQ (reference sequence). V lost 2 bases to trimming and J lost 7 bases, with 12 bases between them. The CDR3 DNA reads TGTGCCAGCAGCTTACCTGGGGGTAGAAATGAGCAGTTCTTC. Residues: CASSLPGGRNEQFF.

This sequence joins TRBV6-5 and TRBJ2-1, with TRBD1 matching over 12 bases. With V trimmed by 6 bases and J by 11 bases, 11 bases remained unmatched. This CDR3 has 15 residues. From germline, CDR1 is MNHEY and CDR2 SVGAGI. The CDR3 sequence is CASRKPGQGARKQFF. CDR3 nucleotide sequence: TGTGCCAGCAGGAAACCGGGACAGGGGGCTAGAAAGCAGTTCTTC.

The chain links TRBV5-4 to TRBJ2-6; TRBD1 might be the D (6 bases). Germline values: CDR1 SGHNT, CDR2 YYREEE (reference sequence). V lost 4 bases to trimming and J lost 1 base, with 12 bases between them. The CDR3 is 16 amino acids. CDR3 bases: TGTGCCAGCAGCGGTAACAGGGCGTCTGGGGCCAACGTCCTGACTTTC. It translates to CASSGNRASGANVLTF.

V usage is TRBV27 and J usage is TRBJ1-2, with D unclear. Trimming took 5 bases from V and 2 from J, leaving 6 bases between them. This CDR3 has 12 amino acids. CDR1 MNHEY and CDR2 SMNVEV come from the germline V gene (reference sequence). The CDR3 region is CASSASNYGYTF. In DNA, the CDR3 is TGTGCCAGCAGTGCCTCGAACTATGGCTACACCTTC.

This chain's CDR3 is CASSRNGLAGETQYF. In nucleotides, the CDR3 is TGTGCCAGCAGCAGAAATGGACTAGCGGGAGAGACCCAGTACTTC. J is TRBJ2-5 and V is TRBV6-2 or TRBV6-3; 11 nucleotides agree with TRBD2. J was trimmed by 4 bases and V by 6 bases; bases with no gene match: 7. CDR3 size: 15 residues. The germline gives CDR1 MNHEY, CDR2 SVGEGT.

The chain combines TRBV27 with TRBJ2-3, with D possibly being TRBD1 (6 bases). CDR1 and CDR2 from the germline V gene are MNHEY and SMNVEV (reference sequence). This CDR3 region has 15 residues. V was trimmed by 8 bases and J by 4 bases, leaving 19 bases between them. DNA of the CDR3: TGTGCCAGCCTTAAGTCACAGGGATACCCAGATACGCAGTATTTT. As protein: CASLKSQGYPDTQYF.

CDR3 amino acids: CASRPGLTYEQYF. As DNA, the CDR3 is TGTGCCAGCAGACCGGGACTAACCTACGAGCAGTACTTC. The chain joins TRBV28 to TRBJ2-7, with 7 bases fitting TRBD2. The J segment lost 2 bases and the V segment lost 6 bases, leaving 4 bases of the junction unmatched. The CDR3 has 13 residues. In germline, CDR1 is MDHEN, CDR2 SYDVKM.

CDR3 nucleotide sequence: TGTGCCATCAGTGACCACCTTAGGACGTACACCGGGGAGCTGTTTTTT. This encodes CAISDHLRTYTGELFF. V usage is TRBV10-3 and J usage is TRBJ2-2; D unclear. The CDR3 consists of 16 residues. Germline V gives CDR1 ENHRY, CDR2 SYGVKD. V lost 3 bases, J lost 3 bases, and 14 bases lay in between.

This chain uses TRBV18 with TRBJ1-1, with D maybe TRBD1 (5 bases). CDR3 length equals 13 residues. Trimming cost V 5 bases and J 2 bases, with 9 bases left between them. The germline gives CDR1 KGHSH, CDR2 LQKENI. The CDR3 loop reads CASSGAENTEAFF. The DNA of the CDR3 is TGTGCCAGCTCAGGGGCCGAAAACACTGAAGCTTTCTTT.

This clone was detected only a few times. This chain joins TRBV7-9 and TRBJ2-7; TRBD2 aligns across 9 bases. This CDR3 contains 16 residues. Looked up from germline, CDR1 is SEHNR and CDR2 is FQNEAQ (reference sequence). J gave up 3 bases and V 5 bases, and 11 bases lay outside the gene matches. Written as DNA, the CDR3 is TGTGCCAGCAGCCGTCCCGTGGGGCGGGAGGGCTACGAGCAGTACTTC. This translates into CASSRPVGREGYEQYF.

V gene TRBV10-1 combines with J gene TRBJ2-7, with TRBD2 as a possible D gene (7 bases). Germline V gene lookup returns CDR1 WNHNN and CDR2 SYGVQD (reference sequence). The V and J ends lost 0 bases and 3 bases respectively, with 15 bases between them. This CDR3 is built from 16 residues. The CDR3 loop is CASSESTGGRDYEQYF. The CDR3 region has the DNA TGCGCCAGCAGTGAGTCGACGGGGGGCAGAGACTACGAGCAGTACTTC.

This chain uses TRBV7-3 with TRBJ2-7; D is possibly TRBD2 (6 bases). CDR1 SGHTA and CDR2 FQGTGA come from the germline V gene. This CDR3 has 15 amino acids. Between the trimmed V and J ends, which lost 5 bases and 2 bases, there was a span of 16 bases. CDR3 protein: CASSAHGAGPYEQYF. The CDR3 DNA sequence: TGTGCCAGCAGCGCTCACGGCGCGGGGCCCTACGAGCAGTACTTC.

The chain carries TRBV6-5 and TRBJ2-7; D is tentatively TRBD1 or TRBD2 (5 bases each). Germline CDR1 and CDR2: MNHEY and SVGAGI. V lost 6 bases to trimming and J lost 3 bases, with 15 bases between them. This CDR3 contains 14 residues. CDR3 nucleotides: TGTGCCAGCAGAAATGCCGGGACCGTCTACGAGCAGTACTTC. Translated, it gives CASRNAGTVYEQYF.

The chain couples TRBV19 to TRBJ2-7, with 10 bases matching TRBD1. Germline V gives CDR1 LNHDA, CDR2 SQIVND (reference sequence). The CDR3 runs 14 residues. The ends lost 10 bases at V and 5 bases at J; junction bases unmatched: 11. CDR3 sequence: CATTSGQGLNEQYF. The CDR3 DNA follows: TGTGCCACCACCTCGGGACAGGGGCTCAACGAGCAGTACTTC.

This clone turned up a few times. The V call is TRBV11-3, the J call TRBJ2-7; 8 positions match TRBD2. There are 15 residues in the CDR3. The germline CDR1 and CDR2 sequences are SGHNT and YENEEA. J was trimmed by 6 bases and V by 5 bases; bases with no gene match: 12. CDR3 region: CASSPSGLASAEQYF. The CDR3 DNA sequence: TGTGCCAGCAGCCCTTCCGGACTAGCTTCCGCCGAGCAGTACTTC. Complete variable domain (other parts from reference TRBV11-3 and TRBJ2-7): EAGVVQSPRYKIIEKKQPVAFWCNPISGHNTLYWYLQNLGQGPELLIRYENEEAVDDSQLPKDRFSAERLKGVDSTLKIQPAELGDSAVYLCASSPSGLASAEQYFGPGTRLTVT.

The gene calls are TRBV27 and TRBJ1-5; 10 positions match TRBD1. The CDR3 extends over 15 amino acids. Unmatched junction bases numbered 6, after V lost 6 bases and J lost 4 bases. The germline CDR1 and CDR2 sequences are MNHEY and SMNVEV (reference sequence). The CDR3 is CASRQGQGRNQPQHF. The CDR3 nucleotides read TGTGCCAGCAGGCAGGGACAGGGGAGAAATCAGCCCCAGCATTTT.

This chain joins TRBV2 and TRBJ1-1; unclear D gene. V lost 7 bases and J lost 1, with 10 bases in between. The CDR3 is 13 residues long. Germline values: CDR1 SNHLY, CDR2 FYNNEI. DNA of the CDR3: TGTGCCAGCATACGGGAGACGAACACTGAAGCTTTCTTT. Its translation: CASIRETNTEAFF.

This clone appeared a single time. The J gene is TRBJ1-5, the V gene TRBV7-9; 7 nucleotides align to TRBD1. The V and J ends lost 5 bases and 6 bases, in that order; junction bases with no gene match: 4. There are 13 residues in the CDR3. Germline CDR1 is SEHNR and CDR2 is FQNEAQ (reference sequence). The chain's CDR3 is CASSPQGTQPQHF. CDR3 in DNA: TGTGCCAGCAGCCCACAGGGGACTCAGCCCCAGCATTTT. The variable domain in full, completed from reference TRBV7-9 and TRBJ1-5, reads DTGVSQNPRHKITKRGQNVTFRCDPISEHNRLYWYRQTLGQGPEFLTYFQNEAQLEKSRLLSDRFSAERPKGSFSTLEIQRTEQGDSAMYLCASSPQGTQPQHFGDGTRLSIL.

The rearrangement joins TRBV5-1 to TRBJ2-2; D unclear. The CDR3 contains 15 residues. Germline CDR1 is SGHRS and CDR2 is YFSETQ. Deletions cut 2 bases from V and 3 bases from J, with 11 bases between. CDR3 amino acids: CASSLQGSDTGELFF. The CDR3 nucleotides read TGCGCCAGCAGCTTACAAGGGTCCGACACCGGGGAGCTGTTTTTT.

The chain carries TRBV24-1 and TRBJ1-1, with TRBD1 as a possible D gene (5 bases). Per the germline V gene, CDR1 is KGHDR and CDR2 is SFDVKD. The V and J ends lost 4 bases and 6 bases respectively, with 14 bases between them. This CDR3 region has 14 residues. CDR3: CATSEGGGFAEAFF. As DNA, the CDR3 is TGTGCCACCAGTGAGGGGGGGGGATTCGCTGAAGCTTTCTTT.

The genes are TRBV5-6 and TRBJ2-3; no reliable D call. Between the trimmed V and J ends, which lost 4 bases and 2 bases, there was a span of 5 bases. CDR3 length equals 12 residues. The germline CDR1 and CDR2 sequences are SGHDT and YYEEEE. CDR3 residues: CASSQHTDTQYF. The CDR3 nucleotides are TGTGCCAGCAGCCAACACACAGATACGCAGTATTTT. The variable domain in full, with the rest retrieved from reference TRBV5-6 and TRBJ2-3, is DAGVTQSPTHLIKTRGQQVTLRCSPKSGHDTVSWYQQALGQGPQFIFQYYEEEERQRGNFPDRFSGHQFPNYSSELNVNALLLGDSALYLCASSQHTDTQYFGPGTRLTVL.

CDR3 bases: TGTGCCAGCAGTTTATTGGAGAGCTATGGCTACACCTTC. Translated: CASSLLESYGYTF. The chain has TRBV12-3 or TRBV12-4 and TRBJ1-2; D is ambiguous. CDR3 length equals 13 residues. The germline V and J ends were trimmed by 2 bases and 4 bases, with 8 bases remaining between them.

The chain couples TRBV12-3 or TRBV12-4 to TRBJ1-2, with D hard to call. V lost 6 bases, J lost 5 bases, and 10 bases lay in between. This CDR3 region has 12 residues. DNA of the CDR3: TGTGCCAGCAGATCGGACGGATATGGCTACACCTTC. It codes for CASRSDGYGYTF.

This rearrangement joins TRBV2 to TRBJ1-3; D call uncertain. From germline, CDR1 is SNHLY and CDR2 FYNNEI. The length of the CDR3 is 15 residues. The V end was cut by 1 base, the J end by 0 bases, with 7 bases between. In DNA, the CDR3 is TGTGCCAGCAGTGAAGGGGTCCGCTCTGGAAACACCATATATTTT. It specifies CASSEGVRSGNTIYF.

Only one count was recorded for this clone. V and J are TRBV5-4 and TRBJ2-2; D remains ambiguous. The CDR3 has 16 residues. Trimming removed 4 bases at V and 4 bases at J, with 17 bases between. Germline assignment: CDR1 SGHNT and CDR2 YYREEE (reference sequence). CDR3 nucleotide sequence: TGTGCCAGCAGCCCTATCGTTTCCACCATCACCGGGGAGCTGTTTTTT. It is translated as CASSPIVSTITGELFF.

The genes are TRBV5-6 and TRBJ2-7; 7 bases align to TRBD1. The CDR3 covers 15 residues. Trimming removed 6 bases from V and 3 bases from J; junction bases left unmatched: 12. Germline V CDR1 and CDR2: SGHDT, YYEEEE. The CDR3: CASTRLDRPFYEQYF. The CDR3 region has the DNA TGTGCCAGCACCCGTTTGGACAGGCCGTTCTACGAGCAGTACTTC.

This chain connects TRBV6-2 or TRBV6-3 to TRBJ2-1; 9 bases align to TRBD2. Germline CDR1 reads MNHEY; CDR2 reads SVGEGT. J lost 3 bases, V lost 2 bases, and 17 bases had no gene match. This CDR3 contains 20 residues. The CDR3 is CASSYVSGRSTTSNYNEQFF. The CDR3 DNA reads TGTGCCAGCAGTTACGTAAGCGGGAGGAGCACCACATCGAACTACAATGAGCAGTTCTTC.

The V call is TRBV28, the J call TRBJ1-2; D is unclear. Germline CDR1 MDHEN, CDR2 SYDVKM. This CDR3 is 14 amino acids long. Trimming left V 1 base short and J 3 bases short, with 9 bases between. This chain's CDR3 is CASSLSQEDYGYTF. CDR3 nucleotides: TGTGCCAGCAGTTTATCCCAGGAAGACTATGGCTACACCTTC.

The V and J genes are TRBV7-2 and TRBJ2-7, with D possibly being TRBD1 (5 bases). Trimming left V 1 base short and J 2 bases short, with 9 bases between. The germline gives CDR1 SGHTA, CDR2 FQGNSA. CDR3 size: 14 residues. The CDR3 DNA is TGTGCCAGCAGCTTAGTCCCAGGGACCTACGAGCAGTACTTC. Translation gives CASSLVPGTYEQYF.

This clone appeared a few times. The gene calls are TRBV7-2 and TRBJ2-7, with D unclear. V lost 1 base and J lost 2, with 9 bases in between. From germline, CDR1 is SGHTA and CDR2 FQGNSA. The CDR3 length is 14 residues. CDR3 in amino acids: CASSLVSRTYEQYF. The CDR3 coding sequence is TGTGCCAGCAGCTTAGTTTCACGCACCTACGAGCAGTACTTC.